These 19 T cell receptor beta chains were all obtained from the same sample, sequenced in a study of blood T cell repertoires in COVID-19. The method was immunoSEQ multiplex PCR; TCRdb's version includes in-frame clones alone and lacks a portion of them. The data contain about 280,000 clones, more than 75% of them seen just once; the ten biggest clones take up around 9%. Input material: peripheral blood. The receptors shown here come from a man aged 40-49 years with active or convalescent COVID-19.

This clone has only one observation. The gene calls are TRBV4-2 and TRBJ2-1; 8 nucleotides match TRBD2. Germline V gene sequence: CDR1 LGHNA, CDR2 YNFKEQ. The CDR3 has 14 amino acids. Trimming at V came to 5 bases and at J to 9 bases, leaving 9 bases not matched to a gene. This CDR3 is CASSSGTSFSEQFF. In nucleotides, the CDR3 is TGTGCCAGCAGCTCCGGGACTAGTTTCAGTGAGCAGTTCTTC.

The CDR3 loop is CSVDPTGSPGNTIYF. Here the CDR3 DNA reads TGCAGCGTTGATCCGACAGGGAGTCCTGGAAACACCATATATTTT. This chain joins TRBV29-1 and TRBJ1-3; 7 nucleotides agree with TRBD1. This CDR3 region has 15 residues. The V gene's germline CDR1 is SQVTM and CDR2 ANQGSEA. Losses at the gene ends were 3 bases for V and 2 bases for J; bases not matched to a gene: 7.

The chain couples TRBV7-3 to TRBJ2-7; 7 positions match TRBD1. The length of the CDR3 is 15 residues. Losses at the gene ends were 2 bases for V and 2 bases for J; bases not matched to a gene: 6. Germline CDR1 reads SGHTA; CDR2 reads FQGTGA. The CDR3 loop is CASSLRQGQPYEQYF. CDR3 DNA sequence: TGTGCCAGCAGCTTACGACAGGGCCAACCCTACGAGCAGTACTTC.

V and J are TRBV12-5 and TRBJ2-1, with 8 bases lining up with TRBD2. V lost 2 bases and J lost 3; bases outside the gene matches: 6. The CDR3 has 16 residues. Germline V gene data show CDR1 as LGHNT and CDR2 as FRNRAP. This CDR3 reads CASGLSGGSSYNEQFF. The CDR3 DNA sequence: TGTGCTAGTGGTTTGAGCGGGGGTTCCAGCTACAATGAGCAGTTCTTC.

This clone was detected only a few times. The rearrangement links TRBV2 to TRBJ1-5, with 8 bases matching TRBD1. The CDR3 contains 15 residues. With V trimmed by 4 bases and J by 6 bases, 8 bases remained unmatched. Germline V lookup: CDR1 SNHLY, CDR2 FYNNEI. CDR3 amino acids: CASSAGQGGSQPQHF. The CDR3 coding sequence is TGTGCCAGCAGTGCCGGACAGGGAGGGAGTCAGCCCCAGCATTTT.

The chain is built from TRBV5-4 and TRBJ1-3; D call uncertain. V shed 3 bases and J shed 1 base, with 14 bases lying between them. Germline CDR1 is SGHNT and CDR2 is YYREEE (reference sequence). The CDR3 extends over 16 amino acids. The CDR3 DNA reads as TGTGCCAGCAGCTCGCATCCTTTGAGGTCTGGAAACACCATATATTTT. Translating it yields CASSSHPLRSGNTIYF.

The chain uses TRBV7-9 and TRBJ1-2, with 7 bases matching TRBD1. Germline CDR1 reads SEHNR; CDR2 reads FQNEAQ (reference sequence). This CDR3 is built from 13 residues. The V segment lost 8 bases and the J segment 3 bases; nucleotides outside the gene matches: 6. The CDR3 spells CASGSTGDYGYTF. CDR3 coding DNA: TGTGCCAGCGGATCCACAGGGGACTATGGCTACACCTTC.

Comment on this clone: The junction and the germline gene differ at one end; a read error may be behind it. CDR3 in amino acids: CATQDLAGELFF. The CDR3 nucleotides are TGCGCCACTCAAGACTTGGCCGGAGAGCTGTTTTTT. The chain uses TRBV10-1 and TRBJ2-2; no clear D gene. CDR1 is WNHNN and CDR2 is SYGVQD in the germline V gene (reference sequence). The CDR3 is 12 residues long.

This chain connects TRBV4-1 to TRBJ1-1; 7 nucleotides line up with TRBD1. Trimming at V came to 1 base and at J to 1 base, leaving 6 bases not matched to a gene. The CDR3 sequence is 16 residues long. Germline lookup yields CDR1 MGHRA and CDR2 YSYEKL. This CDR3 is CASSQGQGGGNTEAFF. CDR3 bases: TGCGCCAGCAGCCAAGGACAGGGCGGCGGGAACACTGAAGCTTTCTTT.

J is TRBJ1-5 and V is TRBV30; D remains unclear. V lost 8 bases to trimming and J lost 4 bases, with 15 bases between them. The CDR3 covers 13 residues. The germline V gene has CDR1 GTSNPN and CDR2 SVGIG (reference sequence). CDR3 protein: CALSPGWNQPQHF. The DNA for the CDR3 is TGTGCCCTGTCCCCGGGGTGGAATCAGCCCCAGCATTTT.

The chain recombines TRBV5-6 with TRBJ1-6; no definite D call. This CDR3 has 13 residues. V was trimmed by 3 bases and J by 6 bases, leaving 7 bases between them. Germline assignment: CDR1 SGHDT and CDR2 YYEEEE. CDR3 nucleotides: TGTGCCAGCAGCTCCCGTCCTAATTCACCCCTCCACTTT. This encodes CASSSRPNSPLHF.

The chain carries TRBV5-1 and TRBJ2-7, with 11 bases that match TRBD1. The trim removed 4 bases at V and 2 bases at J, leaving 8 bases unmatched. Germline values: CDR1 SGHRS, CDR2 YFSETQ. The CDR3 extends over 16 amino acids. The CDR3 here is CASSAGQGGETYEQYF. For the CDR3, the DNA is TGCGCCAGCAGCGCGGGACAGGGGGGAGAGACCTACGAGCAGTACTTC.

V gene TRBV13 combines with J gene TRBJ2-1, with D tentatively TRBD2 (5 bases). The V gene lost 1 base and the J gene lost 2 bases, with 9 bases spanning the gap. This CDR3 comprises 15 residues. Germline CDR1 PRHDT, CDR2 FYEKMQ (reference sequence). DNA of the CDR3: TGTGCCAGCAGCTTAGAAAGGGAGCCCTACAATGAGCAGTTCTTC. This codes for CASSLEREPYNEQFF.

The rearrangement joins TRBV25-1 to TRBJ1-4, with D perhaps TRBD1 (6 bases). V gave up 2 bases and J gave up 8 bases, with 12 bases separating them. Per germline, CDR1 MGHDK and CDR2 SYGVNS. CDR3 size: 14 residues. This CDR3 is CASSETGIYEKLFF. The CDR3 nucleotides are TGTGCCAGCAGTGAAACAGGGATTTACGAAAAACTGTTTTTT.

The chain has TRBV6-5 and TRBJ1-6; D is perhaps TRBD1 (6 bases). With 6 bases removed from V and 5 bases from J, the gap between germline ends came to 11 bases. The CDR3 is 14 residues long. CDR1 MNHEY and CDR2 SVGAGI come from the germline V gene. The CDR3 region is CASRLDRNNSPLHF. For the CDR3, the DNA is TGTGCCAGCAGGCTTGACAGGAATAATTCACCCCTCCACTTT.

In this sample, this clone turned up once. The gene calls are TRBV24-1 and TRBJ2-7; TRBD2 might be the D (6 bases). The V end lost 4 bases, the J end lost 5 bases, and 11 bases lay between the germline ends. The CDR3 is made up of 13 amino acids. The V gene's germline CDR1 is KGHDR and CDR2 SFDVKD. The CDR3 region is CATSEPGDHEQYF. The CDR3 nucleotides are TGTGCCACCAGTGAGCCGGGAGACCACGAGCAGTACTTC.

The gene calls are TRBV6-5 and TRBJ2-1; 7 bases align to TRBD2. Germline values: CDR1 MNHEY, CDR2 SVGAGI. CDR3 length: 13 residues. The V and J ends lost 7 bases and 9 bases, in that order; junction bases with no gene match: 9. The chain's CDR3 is CASNAGLRSEQFF. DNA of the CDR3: TGTGCCAGCAACGCGGGACTACGAAGTGAGCAGTTCTTC.

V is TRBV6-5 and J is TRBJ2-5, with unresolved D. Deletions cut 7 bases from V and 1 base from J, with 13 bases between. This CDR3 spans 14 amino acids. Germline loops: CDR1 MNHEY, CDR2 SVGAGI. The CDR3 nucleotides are TGTGCCAGCATTAGGCCGGGTTTCCAAGAGACCCAGTACTTC. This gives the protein CASIRPGFQETQYF.

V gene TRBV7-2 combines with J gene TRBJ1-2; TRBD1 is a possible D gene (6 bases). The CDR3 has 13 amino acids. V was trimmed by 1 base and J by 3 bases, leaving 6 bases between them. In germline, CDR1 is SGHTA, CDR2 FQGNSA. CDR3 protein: CASSLGTDYGYTF. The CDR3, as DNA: TGTGCCAGCAGCTTAGGGACAGACTATGGCTACACCTTC. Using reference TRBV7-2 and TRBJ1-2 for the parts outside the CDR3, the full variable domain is GAGVSQSPSNKVTEKGKDVELRCDPISGHTALYWYRQSLGQGLEFLIYFQGNSAPDKSGLPSDRFSAERTGGSVSTLTIQRTQQEDSAVYLCASSLGTDYGYTFGSGTRLTVV.